This TCR beta chain was captured by sequencing in a study of blood T cell repertoires in COVID-19. On the study more broadly: Sources were T cells, B-cell-depleted T cells, or PBMCs; the material itself was cDNA or gDNA.

J gave up 7 bases and V 5 bases, and 8 bases lay outside the gene matches. The CDR3 spans 13 residues. Per germline, CDR1 MNHNY and CDR2 SVGAGI (reference sequence). Study processing details: It was from reference gene primer amplification that nucleated cell counts were estimated. TCRdb's table, derived via immunoSEQ multiplex PCR, lists solely in-frame clones and lacks some. V, J and clone size are taken as reported in that table, and D and trimming were inferred from the DNA itself. The sample lists 120,000 or so clones, over 70% occurring once. This sequence joins TRBV6-6 and TRBJ2-7; 7 positions agree with TRBD1. Sample: peripheral blood. The receptor was derived from a man at least 80 years old with active or convalescent COVID-19. Here the CDR3 DNA reads TGTGCCAGCAGTATTGACAGGGTCGGAGAGCAGTACTTC. Translation: CASSIDRVGEQYF.